These 19 T cell receptor beta chains originate from one sample sequenced in a study of beta chain features in type 1 diabetes. Reverse transcription of all isolated RNA meant that expressed TCRB transcripts were sequenced. Some clones are missing from TCRdb's copy, which holds only in-frame ones; the method was immunoSEQ multiplex PCR. The sample has about 150,000 clones; around 10% are singletons. Material: central memory CD4+ T cells from blood. Receptors originate from a man younger than 30 in good health.

This clone was seen only a few times. The chain employs TRBV11-3 and TRBJ2-7; tentatively, D is TRBD1 (5 bases). This CDR3 has 14 residues. Trimming left V 0 bases short and J 0 bases short, with 6 bases between. Germline V gene data show CDR1 as SGHNT and CDR2 as YENEEA. The CDR3 DNA is TGTGCCAGCAGCTTAGACGACAGCTCCTACGAGCAGTACTTC. It codes for CASSLDDSSYEQYF.

This clone was counted a few times. The chain uses TRBV4-3 and TRBJ2-7; the match to TRBD1 covers 7 bases. The CDR3 runs 16 residues. Trimming took 0 bases from V and 3 from J; bases not matched to a gene: 8. CDR1 LGHNA and CDR2 YSLEER come from the germline V gene. CDR3 sequence (DNA): TGCGCCAGCAGCCAAGAGATGGACAGGATTGGCTACGAGCAGTACTTC. It encodes CASSQEMDRIGYEQYF.

This clone was counted between two and nine times. The J gene is TRBJ2-1, the V gene TRBV5-4, with a tentative D call TRBD2 (6 bases). V shed 4 bases and J shed 8 bases, with 10 bases lying between them. The V gene's germline CDR1 is SGHNT and CDR2 YYREEE (reference sequence). The CDR3 is made up of 12 amino acids. Here the CDR3 reads CASSRREDEQFF. DNA of the CDR3: TGTGCCAGCAGCCGGAGGGAGGATGAGCAGTTCTTC.

The V and J genes are TRBV7-9 and TRBJ1-1, with 7 nucleotides matching TRBD1. Germline loops: CDR1 SEHNR, CDR2 FQNEAQ (reference sequence). Trimming removed 5 bases from V and 1 base from J; junction bases left unmatched: 10. CDR3 length equals 16 residues. This chain's CDR3 is CASSPGQKPANTEAFF. The CDR3 bases are TGTGCCAGCAGCCCGGGACAGAAGCCAGCGAACACTGAAGCTTTCTTT.

On this clone itself: In the same sample, other DNA sequences code for this CDR3. This sequence joins TRBV11-2 and TRBJ1-1; D is uncertain. Between the trimmed V and J ends, which lost 1 base and 3 bases, there was a span of 6 bases. The V gene's germline CDR1 is SGHAT and CDR2 FQNNGV. The CDR3 has 13 residues. This CDR3 reads CASSLALDTEAFF. CDR3 bases: TGTGCCAGCAGCTTAGCGCTTGACACTGAAGCTTTCTTT.

This rearrangement joins TRBV29-1 to TRBJ1-4, with 7 bases fitting TRBD1. The germline V gene encodes CDR1 SQVTM and CDR2 ANQGSEA. CDR3 size: 13 residues. V lost 4 bases, J lost 8 bases, and 7 bases stayed unmatched. CDR3 region: CSVGTGGREKLFF. CDR3 nucleotides: TGCAGCGTTGGGACAGGTGGACGAGAAAAACTGTTTTTT.

The chain is built from TRBV4-1 and TRBJ1-5; TRBD1 matches at 7 bases. CDR1 is MGHRA, CDR2 YSYEKL, per germline. V lost 1 base and J lost 5; bases outside the gene matches: 14. The CDR3 consists of 18 residues. CDR3 sequence reads: CASSQGTLGGGAHQPQHF. CDR3 coding DNA: TGCGCCAGCAGCCAAGGGACCTTGGGAGGGGGCGCGCATCAGCCCCAGCATTTT.

The V call is TRBV11-1, the J call TRBJ2-5, with D uncertain. Trimming removed 5 bases at V and 4 bases at J, with 11 bases between. This CDR3 spans 13 amino acids. In germline, CDR1 is SGHAT, CDR2 FQDESV (reference sequence). The CDR3 loop is CASSPQSGETQYF. DNA for the CDR3: TGTGCCAGCAGCCCCCAGAGTGGAGAGACCCAGTACTTC.

This chain links TRBV11-2 with TRBJ1-1; TRBD1 is a possible D gene (5 bases). Germline V gene sequence: CDR1 SGHAT, CDR2 FQNNGV. The CDR3 has 12 amino acids. V was trimmed by 4 bases and J by 9 bases, leaving 12 bases between them. CDR3 loop: CASSSDSPKAFF. The CDR3 region has the DNA TGTGCCAGCAGCTCAGACAGTCCGAAAGCTTTCTTT.

The J gene is TRBJ1-2, the V gene TRBV4-3, with 9 bases aligning to TRBD1. From germline, CDR1 is LGHNA and CDR2 YSLEER. The CDR3 spans 14 residues. J gave up 4 bases and V 3 bases, and 3 bases lay outside the gene matches. The CDR3 nucleotides are TGCGCCAGCAGCCAGGAACAGGGGGCCTATGGCTACACCTTC. Its protein is CASSQEQGAYGYTF.

The chain links TRBV29-1 to TRBJ1-1, with unresolved D. This CDR3 comprises 10 residues. Germline V CDR1 and CDR2: SQVTM, ANQGSEA. CDR3 bases: TGCAGTGCTTCGGACACTGAAGCTTTCTTT. Translated, it gives CSASDTEAFF. Full variable domain (missing parts from reference TRBV29-1 and TRBJ1-1): SAVISQKPSRDICQRGTSLTIQCQVDSQVTMMFWYRQQPGQSLTLIATANQGSEATYESGFVIDKFPISRPNLTFSTLTVSNMSPEDSSIYLCSASDTEAFFGQGTRLTVV.

This clone has a handful of counts. The CDR3: CASSRTGLSGELFF. DNA for the CDR3: TGTGCCAGCTCACGGACAGGCTTATCCGGGGAGCTGTTTTTT. The rearrangement joins TRBV18 to TRBJ2-2; 7 bases match TRBD1. The J segment lost 6 bases and the V segment lost 4 bases, leaving 5 bases of the junction unmatched. Per germline, CDR1 KGHSH and CDR2 LQKENI. CDR3 length: 14 residues.

Only a few counts were recorded for this clone. This chain uses TRBV9 with TRBJ2-2; 7 bases are a match to TRBD2. Germline-derived CDR1 and CDR2 are SGDLS and YYNGEE. V dropped 3 bases and J dropped 6; count of bases not matched to a gene: 11. CDR3 length: 16 amino acids. This CDR3 is CASSGGSSGPSGELFF. The CDR3 nucleotides read TGTGCCAGCAGCGGAGGATCTAGCGGACCATCCGGGGAGCTGTTTTTT. Based on the CDR3 plus reference TRBV9 and TRBJ2-2, the full variable domain is DSGVTQTPKHLITATGQRVTLRCSPRSGDLSVYWYQQSLDQGLQFLIQYYNGEERAKGNILERFSAQQFPDLHSELNLSSLELGDSALYFCASSGGSSGPSGELFFGEGSRLTVL.

The V gene is TRBV29-1, the J gene TRBJ2-7, with D possibly being TRBD2 (6 bases). There are 14 residues in the CDR3. Trimming stripped 6 bases from V and 0 bases from J, with 15 bases between. CDR1 and CDR2 (germline): SQVTM, ANQGSEA. The CDR3 bases are TGCAGCGTAGCGCGGGGTGGTGGCTCCTACGAGCAGTACTTC. It is translated as CSVARGGGSYEQYF.

This chain joins TRBV18 and TRBJ2-3, with D possibly being TRBD1 or TRBD2 (6 bases each). Per germline, CDR1 KGHSH and CDR2 LQKENI. Trimming took off 6 bases at V and 3 bases at J, with 19 bases between the two ends. This CDR3 is built from 16 residues. CDR3 loop: CASSPFGGRGTDTQYF. The CDR3 DNA sequence: TGTGCCAGCTCCCCCTTCGGGGGCAGGGGAACAGATACGCAGTATTTT.

This rearrangement joins TRBV5-1 to TRBJ1-4; D may be TRBD1 (6 bases). CDR1 is SGHRS and CDR2 is YFSETQ in the germline V gene. The CDR3 has 15 amino acids. With 4 bases removed from V and 3 bases from J, the gap between germline ends came to 13 bases. In DNA, the CDR3 is TGCGCCAGCAGCCCTTGGGACACGCCTAATGAAAAACTGTTTTTT. Encoded protein: CASSPWDTPNEKLFF.

This clone was counted at least ten times. The DNA of the CDR3 is TGCGCCAGCAGCTTGGTAGCGGGGAGGAATGAGCAGTTCTTC. Translation: CASSLVAGRNEQFF. The chain has TRBV5-1 and TRBJ2-1; TRBD2 matches 8 bases. CDR3 length: 14 amino acids. Trimming at V came to 0 bases and at J to 7 bases, leaving 3 bases not matched to a gene. Germline V CDR1 and CDR2: SGHRS, YFSETQ.

The V and J genes are TRBV6-5 and TRBJ2-4; maybe TRBD2 (6 bases). The CDR3 consists of 16 residues. The germline V gene encodes CDR1 MNHEY and CDR2 SVGAGI. Deletions cut 4 bases from V and 0 bases from J, with 13 bases between. In DNA, the CDR3 is TGTGCCAGCAGTTCTCCGGGACTCAGAGCCAAAAACATTCAGTACTTC. Its translation: CASSSPGLRAKNIQYF.

This clone appeared many times. The rearrangement joins TRBV7-2 to TRBJ1-2; 8 positions agree with TRBD1. Trimming removed 4 bases from V and 2 bases from J; junction bases left unmatched: 12. The germline gives CDR1 SGHTA, CDR2 FQGNSA. The CDR3 consists of 17 residues. The CDR3 loop is CASSWRPRTGTNYGYTF. DNA of the CDR3: TGTGCCAGCAGCTGGCGACCAAGGACAGGGACCAACTATGGCTACACCTTC. Using reference TRBV7-2 and TRBJ1-2 for the parts outside the CDR3, the full variable domain is GAGVSQSPSNKVTEKGKDVELRCDPISGHTALYWYRQSLGQGLEFLIYFQGNSAPDKSGLPSDRFSAERTGGSVSTLTIQRTQQEDSAVYLCASSWRPRTGTNYGYTFGSGTRLTVV.